The 29 T cell receptor beta chains listed next were all sequenced from one sample in a study of blood T cell repertoires in COVID-19. Some clones are missing from TCRdb's copy, which holds only in-frame ones; the method was immunoSEQ multiplex PCR. Seen here are roughly 150,000 clones, around 84% observed once, and the top ten hold roughly 19%. The sequenced material came from peripheral blood. The source is a woman of 80 years or more with acute or convalescent COVID-19.

V is TRBV10-3 and J is TRBJ1-3; D gene ambiguous. Deletions cut 9 bases from V and 4 bases from J, with 7 bases between. The CDR3 contains 11 residues. Germline V gives CDR1 ENHRY, CDR2 SYGVKD. The CDR3 DNA reads as TGTGCCATTCTCAGGGGAAACACCATATATTTT. It translates to CAILRGNTIYF.

This chain uses TRBV10-2 with TRBJ1-6, with no clear D. The V gene's germline CDR1 is WSHSY and CDR2 SAAADI. The CDR3 contains 15 residues. V lost 3 bases to trimming and J lost 12 bases, with 18 bases between them. CDR3 region: CASSEVRPEGRPLHF. CDR3 nucleotide sequence: TGCGCCAGCAGTGAAGTTAGGCCAGAGGGAAGACCCCTCCACTTT.

The genes are TRBV5-4 and TRBJ2-5; D gene ambiguous. This CDR3 spans 15 amino acids. Between the trimmed V and J ends, which lost 0 bases and 5 bases, there was a span of 14 bases. Per germline, CDR1 SGHNT and CDR2 YYREEE (reference sequence). CDR3 bases: TGTGCCAGCAGCTTGGCCTTTTCGCTCGGGGAGACCCAGTACTTC. Amino acids: CASSLAFSLGETQYF. Full variable domain (outside the CDR3, taken from reference TRBV5-4 and TRBJ2-5): ETGVTQSPTHLIKTRGQQVTLRCSSQSGHNTVSWYQQALGQGPQFIFQYYREEENGRGNFPPRFSGLQFPNYSSELNVNALELDDSALYLCASSLAFSLGETQYFGPGTRLLVL.

The chain carries TRBV18 and TRBJ2-2; TRBD1 aligns across 9 bases. V lost 3 bases to trimming and J lost 4 bases; unmatched junction nucleotides: 6. The CDR3 totals 16 residues. Germline V lookup: CDR1 KGHSH, CDR2 LQKENI. Here the CDR3 reads CASSPLDRGFTGELFF. CDR3 coding DNA: TGTGCCAGCTCACCTTTGGACAGGGGATTCACCGGGGAGCTGTTTTTT.

The rearrangement links TRBV20-1 to TRBJ1-2; TRBD1 agrees at 8 bases. Germline V gives CDR1 DFQATT, CDR2 SNEGSKA (reference sequence). This CDR3 has 11 residues. Germline trimming cut 4 bases from V and 7 bases from J; bases unmatched to any gene: 2. CDR3 loop: CSAKTGVGYTF. CDR3 DNA: TGCAGTGCTAAGACAGGGGTTGGCTACACCTTC.

The genes are TRBV23-1 and TRBJ1-2; TRBD1 is a possible D gene (5 bases). TRBV23-1 is marked as an open reading frame, function uncertain. This CDR3 has 14 amino acids. Deletions cut 3 bases from V and 7 bases from J, with 15 bases between. The CDR3 DNA sequence: TGCGCCAGCAGTCAGGGATCGACAGTCTGTGGCTACACCTTC. It yields the protein CASSQGSTVCGYTF.

For this clone: The junction departs from the called germline gene at one end, perhaps through a read error. The chain recombines TRBV10-3 with TRBJ1-2, with 7 bases identical to TRBD1. The CDR3 sequence is 11 residues long. CDR1 is ENHRY, CDR2 SYGVKD, per germline. The CDR3 DNA sequence: TGTGCCATCAGTGAGGGGGACAGTCTCTTATTC. Protein sequence: CAISEGDSLLF.

This chain connects TRBV5-6 to TRBJ2-7, with D perhaps TRBD2 (5 bases). Trimming cost V 3 bases and J 0 bases, with 10 bases left between them. Germline V gene lookup returns CDR1 SGHDT and CDR2 YYEEEE. This CDR3 has 14 residues. In DNA, the CDR3 is TGTGCCAGCAGCTCTGCCGGGATCTCCTACGAGCAGTACTTC. Protein sequence: CASSSAGISYEQYF.

This sequence joins TRBV10-3 and TRBJ2-1; TRBD2 matches 8 bases. The CDR3 has 15 amino acids. Germline V lookup: CDR1 ENHRY, CDR2 SYGVKD. V trimming: 4 bases; J trimming: 2 bases; junction bases outside the gene matches: 4. CDR3 sequence: CAISVSGGAYNEQFF. As DNA, the CDR3 is TGTGCCATCAGTGTGAGCGGGGGAGCCTACAATGAGCAGTTCTTC.

This clone was observed a handful of times. The chain couples TRBV5-1 to TRBJ2-1, with 7 bases lining up with TRBD1. Germline-derived CDR1 and CDR2 are SGHRS and YFSETQ. This CDR3 comprises 13 residues. Germline trimming cut 2 bases from V and 6 bases from J; bases unmatched to any gene: 2. DNA of the CDR3: TGCGCCAGCAGCTTTAGGGGGCCCAATGAGCAGTTCTTC. This gives the protein CASSFRGPNEQFF.

The genes are TRBV30 and TRBJ2-1, with D uncertain. In germline, CDR1 is GTSNPN, CDR2 SVGIG (reference sequence). Trimming shortened V by 2 bases and J by 9 bases, and 17 bases separated the two germline ends. CDR3 size: 14 residues. CDR3 in amino acids: CAWSNSQISGEQFF. The DNA of the CDR3 is TGTGCCTGGAGTAATAGCCAGATCTCGGGTGAGCAGTTCTTC.

CDR3 sequence: CASSYSRPDIQYF. In DNA, the CDR3 is TGTGCCAGCAGTTACTCTCGCCCGGACATTCAGTACTTC. J is TRBJ2-4 and V is TRBV6-2 or TRBV6-3; D uncertain. CDR1 and CDR2 (germline): MNHEY, SVGEGT. This CDR3 is 13 amino acids long. V lost 0 bases and J 8 bases, leaving 8 bases between the germline ends.

This clone came up once. V is TRBV19 and J is TRBJ2-5; 8 bases agree with TRBD2. CDR1 LNHDA and CDR2 SQIVND come from the germline V gene (reference sequence). CDR3 length: 15 residues. Trimming took 2 bases from V and 7 from J; bases not matched to a gene: 9. CDR3 region: CASSIMSGAGVTQYF. The CDR3 region has the DNA TGTGCCAGTAGTATAATGTCAGGAGCGGGGGTGACCCAGTACTTC.

The CDR3 coding sequence is TGTGCCAGCAGCCAAGATAGGCGACAGGGTCACCAAGAGACCCAGTACTTC. It specifies CASSQDRRQGHQETQYF. The chain carries TRBV14 and TRBJ2-5; 7 bases align to TRBD1. The CDR3 extends over 17 amino acids. J was trimmed by 0 bases and V by 0 bases; bases with no gene match: 7. Germline V gene data show CDR1 as SGHDN and CDR2 as FVKESK.

V gene TRBV21-1 combines with J gene TRBJ1-1; the listed D gene, TRBD1, was not tested against the DNA. TRBV21-1 is flagged as a pseudogene. The CDR3 runs 17 residues. CDR3: CASSYVGQEQMNTEAFF. As DNA, the CDR3 is TGTGCCAGCAGCTACGTGGGACAGGAGCAGATGAACACTGAAGCTTTCTTT.

The V gene is TRBV7-2, the J gene TRBJ1-1; tentatively, D is TRBD1 (5 bases). With 6 bases removed from V and 1 base from J, the gap between germline ends came to 15 bases. There are 15 residues in the CDR3. CDR1 SGHTA and CDR2 FQGNSA come from the germline V gene. CDR3 in amino acids: CASSFPTVTNTEAFF. The CDR3 DNA sequence: TGTGCCAGCAGTTTTCCGACAGTGACGAACACTGAAGCTTTCTTT.

This clone was observed a single time. The chain joins TRBV6-2 or TRBV6-3 to TRBJ1-5; 8 positions match TRBD1. Per germline, CDR1 MNHEY and CDR2 SVGEGT. Losses at the gene ends were 5 bases for V and 0 bases for J; bases not matched to a gene: 6. The CDR3 is 16 residues long. The CDR3 spells CASSRRQGHSNQPQHF. CDR3 in DNA: TGTGCCAGCAGTCGAAGACAGGGGCATAGCAATCAGCCCCAGCATTTT.

The chain recombines TRBV6-5 with TRBJ2-2; weak D call: TRBD2 (7 bases). The CDR3 totals 14 residues. Germline loops: CDR1 MNHEY, CDR2 SVGAGI. V was clipped by 6 bases and J by 4 bases, with 12 bases between them. CDR3 in amino acids: CASSGGPFTGELFF. The CDR3 DNA reads TGTGCCAGCAGCGGGGGGCCGTTCACCGGGGAGCTGTTTTTT.

The chain is built from TRBV5-4 and TRBJ2-7; 7 nucleotides align to TRBD1. The CDR3 has 14 amino acids. The V gene end was trimmed by 4 bases and the J gene end by 1 base; junction bases not matched to a gene: 5. CDR1 and CDR2 from the germline V gene are SGHNT and YYREEE (reference sequence). CDR3: CASSRDSFSYEQYF. CDR3 nucleotide sequence: TGTGCCAGCAGCCGGGACAGCTTTTCCTACGAGCAGTACTTC.

The genes are TRBV29-1 and TRBJ1-1; D is uncertain. The germline gives CDR1 SQVTM, CDR2 ANQGSEA. The CDR3 length is 12 residues. Trimming shortened V by 3 bases and J by 8 bases, and 13 bases separated the two germline ends. CDR3 sequence (DNA): TGCAGCGTTGACCAGATAGGACTGGAAGCTTTCTTT. Amino acid sequence: CSVDQIGLEAFF.

The chain couples TRBV12-3 or TRBV12-4 to TRBJ1-1; unclear D gene. This CDR3 contains 13 residues. The V end lost 6 bases, the J end lost 3 bases, and 11 bases lay between the germline ends. The CDR3 sequence: CASSPVPYTEAFF. CDR3 sequence (DNA): TGTGCCAGCAGCCCCGTTCCCTACACTGAAGCTTTCTTT.

The genes are TRBV24-1 and TRBJ2-1; 8 bases map to TRBD1. The CDR3 loop spans 14 amino acids. Germline-derived CDR1 and CDR2 are KGHDR and SFDVKD. V lost 10 bases, J lost 5 bases, and 9 bases stayed unmatched. For the CDR3, the DNA is TGTGCCACAGCCCCGGGACAGGCTAACAATGAGCAGTTCTTC. Translated, it gives CATAPGQANNEQFF.

V usage is TRBV10-3 and J usage is TRBJ2-1; D perhaps matches TRBD2 (6 bases). CDR3 length: 11 residues. Trimming left V 8 bases short and J 13 bases short, with 15 bases between. The germline V gene has CDR1 ENHRY and CDR2 SYGVKD. The CDR3 sequence is CAIVAGGIQFF. Here the CDR3 DNA reads TGTGCCATCGTAGCTGGGGGGATTCAGTTCTTC.

V gene TRBV13 combines with J gene TRBJ1-2; D gene unclear. CDR1 PRHDT and CDR2 FYEKMQ come from the germline V gene (reference sequence). V shed 5 bases and J shed 4 bases, with 11 bases lying between them. The CDR3 has 13 amino acids. Here the CDR3 DNA reads TGTGCCAGCAGCCCCCGGTTGATCTATGGCTACACCTTC. Residues: CASSPRLIYGYTF.

The CDR3 sequence: CASGGRNSPLHF. CDR3 DNA: TGTGCCAGCGGAGGGAGGAATTCACCCCTCCACTTT. The genes are TRBV6-5 and TRBJ1-6, with D uncertain. Germline-derived CDR1 and CDR2 are MNHEY and SVGAGI. The V end lost 8 bases, the J end lost 7 bases, and 9 bases lay between the germline ends. The length of the CDR3 is 12 residues.

V and J are TRBV7-9 and TRBJ1-1, with TRBD1 as a possible D gene (5 bases). Germline V gene lookup returns CDR1 SEHNR and CDR2 FQNEAQ (reference sequence). This CDR3 is 17 amino acids long. The V end was cut by 6 bases, the J end by 5 bases, with 25 bases between. The CDR3 region has the DNA TGTGCCAGCAGGCCGAGAACCGGACACCATCTAGGAACTGAAGCTTTCTTT. It encodes CASRPRTGHHLGTEAFF. Full variable domain (remainder filled in from reference TRBV7-9 and TRBJ1-1): DTGVSQNPRHKITKRGQNVTFRCDPISEHNRLYWYRQTLGQGPEFLTYFQNEAQLEKSRLLSDRFSAERPKGSFSTLEIQRTEQGDSAMYLCASRPRTGHHLGTEAFFGQGTRLTVV.

The genes are TRBV18 and TRBJ1-2; 9 nucleotides align to TRBD1. From germline, CDR1 is KGHSH and CDR2 LQKENI. CDR3 length: 16 amino acids. V trimming: 4 bases; J trimming: 3 bases; junction bases outside the gene matches: 9. The CDR3 loop is CASSLETGGNYYGYTF. The CDR3 DNA reads as TGTGCCAGCTCACTCGAGACAGGGGGTAATTACTATGGCTACACCTTC.

This CDR3 reads CASSLGGGLSYEQYF. The CDR3 DNA follows: TGTGCCAGCAGTTTAGGCGGGGGACTCTCCTACGAGCAGTACTTC. The gene calls are TRBV27 and TRBJ2-7; the match to TRBD2 covers 7 bases. The germline gives CDR1 MNHEY, CDR2 SMNVEV (reference sequence). Losses at the gene ends were 2 bases for V and 0 bases for J; bases not matched to a gene: 4. The CDR3 totals 15 residues.

The chain combines TRBV4-3 with TRBJ1-1; D is possibly TRBD1 (5 bases). V lost 8 bases, J lost 5 bases, and 18 bases lay in between. Looked up from germline, CDR1 is LGHNA and CDR2 is YSLEER. CDR3 size: 14 residues. The CDR3 coding sequence is TGCGCCAGCGCCTTAGGGGAGGGGCGGACTGAAGCTTTCTTT. Translating it yields CASALGEGRTEAFF.